These 2 T cell receptor beta chains originate from one sample sequenced in a study of blood T cell repertoires in COVID-19. Only in-frame clones appear in the TCRdb table, and some are missing; sequencing was by immunoSEQ multiplex PCR. The sample has about 200,000 clones, about 79% seen once. The specimen was peripheral blood. These receptors all stem from a human donor in a cohort sampled during active COVID-19.

This chain links TRBV18 with TRBJ2-7; 8 bases agree with TRBD2. The CDR3 consists of 14 residues. V shed 2 bases, J shed 3 bases, and the junction held 3 bases outside the gene matches. The V gene's germline CDR1 is KGHSH and CDR2 LQKENI. CDR3 DNA sequence: TGTGCCAGCTCACCAACCGGGACTAGCTACGAGCAGTACTTC. Translated: CASSPTGTSYEQYF.

The rearrangement uses TRBV6-6 and TRBJ2-7, with 14 bases aligning to TRBD2. The CDR3 is 16 residues long. The J segment lost 4 bases and the V segment lost 6 bases, leaving 8 bases of the junction unmatched. The V gene's germline CDR1 is MNHNY and CDR2 SVGAGI (reference sequence). CDR3 sequence: CASSHSRTSGRYEQYF. The CDR3 DNA sequence: TGTGCCAGCAGCCACTCACGGACTAGCGGGAGGTACGAGCAGTACTTC.